This T cell receptor beta chain comes out of a study of blood T cell repertoires in COVID-19. At the level of the study: Some COVID-19 samples were acute and others convalescent; all came from the United States, Italy and Spain. The cDNA or gDNA used as material had been derived from T cells, B-cell-depleted T cells, or PBMCs.

In the authors' methods: Reference gene primer amplification yielded estimated nucleated cell counts. Method: immunoSEQ multiplex PCR; TCRdb's copy keeps in-frame clones and lacks some. Clone size and the V and J calls come from that table; the DNA yielded D and trimming. In the table there are more than 200,000 clones, approximately 90% of which are singletons. This CDR3 comprises 12 residues. Trimming pared 3 bases from V and 4 bases from J, leaving 6 bases between. The receptor's source is a man aged 30-40 years with COVID-19, enrolled during active disease. The gene calls are TRBV12-3 or TRBV12-4 and TRBJ1-1; the D is unclear. The sequencing input was peripheral blood. The CDR3 DNA sequence: TGTGCCAGCAGTTTTTGGGCCACTGAAGCTTTCTTT. Protein product: CASSFWATEAFF.